Each of the 21 T cell receptor beta chains below was sequenced from the same sample in a study of spatial heterogeneity in lung cancer (dated by TCRdb to the late 2010s). The time point label of this sample denotes: sample taken at primary tumor resection. Without any cell sorting, TCR sequencing was performed on whole RNA extracted either from tumor and nontumor lung tissue or from cryopreserved PBMC samples. Preparation of the library involved 5' RACE. Instrument on record: NextSeq 500. The public reads were run again by TCRdb, first through fastp at Q25 and then through MiXCR, and only productive beta chains were kept. Every entry covers one CDR3 protein and lists the most common genes and DNA from its rows. The sample table shows around 45,000 distinct CDR3 sequences, and roughly 13% are seen once. The ten largest clones represent 50% to 65% of the sample. The sample consisted of PBMCs, taken at surgery. The source of these receptors is a male donor with early-stage non-small cell lung cancer.

This clonotype was observed many times. The rearrangement joins TRBV7-3 to TRBJ2-3; 10 bases line up with TRBD2. V dropped 5 bases and J dropped 2; count of bases not matched to a gene: 10. Germline loops: CDR1 SGHTA, CDR2 FQGTGA. This CDR3 comprises 17 residues. CDR3 nucleotides: TGTGCCAGCAGCCCCCAGGGACTAGCGACATTCACAGATACGCAGTATTTT. It is translated as CASSPQGLATFTDTQYF.

This clonotype has at least ten counts. V is TRBV9 and J is TRBJ2-1, with unresolved D. Germline V gene lookup returns CDR1 SGDLS and CDR2 YYNGEE. The CDR3 has 14 residues. Trimming cost V 2 bases and J 0 bases, with 6 bases left between them. The DNA of the CDR3 is TGTGCCAGCAGCGTCTCCGGCTCCTACAATGAGCAGTTCTTC. This encodes CASSVSGSYNEQFF.

This clonotype was observed a handful of times. The J gene is TRBJ2-1, the V gene TRBV11-2, with 9 positions matching TRBD1. The junction had 8 bases not matched to a gene; V was cut back by 2 bases and J by 9 bases. CDR3 length equals 15 residues. Germline-derived CDR1 and CDR2 are SGHAT and FQNNGV. The chain's CDR3 is CASSLRPGQGSEQFF. The CDR3 coding sequence is TGTGCCAGCAGCTTAAGACCGGGACAGGGAAGTGAGCAGTTCTTC. The full variable domain, rest sourced from reference TRBV11-2 and TRBJ2-1, is EAGVAQSPRYKIIEKRQSVAFWCNPISGHATLYWYQQILGQGPKLLIQFQNNGVVDDSQLPKDRFSAERLKGVDSTLKIQPAKLEDSAVYLCASSLRPGQGSEQFFGPGTRLTVL.

The table lists this clonotype with a few counts. The chain couples TRBV27 to TRBJ2-3, with D tentatively TRBD2 (6 bases). Trimming took off 10 bases at V and 3 bases at J, with 11 bases between the two ends. This CDR3 is 12 amino acids long. Germline V CDR1 and CDR2: MNHEY, SMNVEV (reference sequence). CDR3 protein: CAILLATDTQYF. The CDR3 region has the DNA TGTGCCATACTACTAGCAACAGATACGCAGTATTTT.

This clonotype was counted only a few times. The rearrangement joins TRBV4-1 to TRBJ1-3; tentative D call: TRBD1 (6 bases). The CDR3 has 16 residues. The germline V gene encodes CDR1 MGHRA and CDR2 YSYEKL. Between the trimmed V and J ends, which lost 4 bases and 1 base, there was a span of 14 bases. The CDR3 sequence: CASSPAQQGSGNTIYF. DNA for the CDR3: TGCGCCAGCAGCCCTGCTCAACAGGGATCTGGAAACACCATATATTTT.

At least ten counts were recorded for this clonotype. V is TRBV5-1 and J is TRBJ1-5; D remains unclear. V gave up 0 bases and J gave up 5 bases, with 9 bases separating them. Germline CDR1 is SGHRS and CDR2 is YFSETQ. The CDR3 runs to 14 residues. The DNA of the CDR3 is TGCGCCAGCAGCTTGGAAGGGTCCGATCAGCCCCAGCATTTT. Residues: CASSLEGSDQPQHF.

This clonotype was seen repeatedly, ten times or more. The DNA of the CDR3 is TGTGCCAGCAGTTTGTTTACCGGGGAGCTGTTTTTT. This gives the protein CASSLFTGELFF. This chain links TRBV28 with TRBJ2-2; D remains ambiguous. Germline CDR1 and CDR2: MDHEN and SYDVKM. CDR3 length equals 12 residues. The germline V and J ends were trimmed by 3 bases and 5 bases, with 4 bases remaining between them.

The CDR3 loop reads CASRTTSGIRDEQFF. The CDR3 coding sequence is TGTGCCAGCAGAACAACTAGCGGGATTAGGGATGAGCAGTTCTTC. The chain joins TRBV28 to TRBJ2-1; 10 bases fit TRBD2. Germline CDR1 reads MDHEN; CDR2 reads SYDVKM. J was trimmed by 8 bases and V by 6 bases; bases with no gene match: 10. The CDR3 has 15 residues. The whole variable domain, remainder taken from reference TRBV28 and TRBJ2-1, is DVKVTQSSRYLVKRTGEKVFLECVQDMDHENMFWYRQDPGLGLRLIYFSYDVKMKEKGDIPEGYSVSREKKERFSLILESASTNQTSMYLCASRTTSGIRDEQFFGPGTRLTVL.

This clonotype was observed many times. This chain links TRBV29-1 with TRBJ1-2, with D possibly being TRBD1 (5 bases). The CDR3 runs 12 residues. V was trimmed by 4 bases and J by 4 bases, leaving 10 bases between them. The germline gives CDR1 SQVTM, CDR2 ANQGSEA. CDR3 residues: CSVGPGGYGYTF. The CDR3 coding sequence is TGCAGCGTTGGTCCCGGGGGCTATGGCTACACCTTC.

The V call is TRBV5-4, the J call TRBJ2-5, with TRBD2 matching over 9 bases. After removal of 0 bases from V and 0 bases from J, the junction contained 9 bases not matched to a gene. The germline CDR1 and CDR2 sequences are SGHNT and YYREEE (reference sequence). The CDR3 length is 18 residues. CDR3 in DNA: TGTGCCAGCAGCTTGGGACTAGCGGTCCCCGGGAACCAAGAGACCCAGTACTTC. It encodes CASSLGLAVPGNQETQYF.

The J gene is TRBJ2-7, the V gene TRBV5-5, with 9 nucleotides matching TRBD2. After removal of 2 bases from V and 3 bases from J, the junction contained 6 bases not matched to a gene. CDR1 is SGHKS and CDR2 is YYEKEE in the germline V gene (reference sequence). This CDR3 spans 15 amino acids. CDR3 in amino acids: CASSLATSGIYEQYF. Written as DNA, the CDR3 is TGTGCCAGCAGCTTAGCGACTAGCGGAATCTACGAGCAGTACTTC.

A few counts support this clonotype. The V and J genes are TRBV5-1 and TRBJ2-7; D may be TRBD1 or TRBD2 (6 bases each). The V end was cut by 2 bases, the J end by 3 bases, with 9 bases between. Germline-derived CDR1 and CDR2 are SGHRS and YFSETQ. CDR3 length: 13 amino acids. Here the CDR3 reads CASSFGGHYEQYF. In DNA form, the CDR3 reads TGCGCCAGCAGCTTCGGGGGCCACTACGAGCAGTACTTC. The full variable domain, in which reference TRBV5-1 and TRBJ2-7 provide the parts outside the CDR3, is KAGVTQTPRYLIKTRGQQVTLSCSPISGHRSVSWYQQTPGQGLQFLFEYFSETQRNKGNFPGRFSGRQFSNSRSEMNVSTLELGDSALYLCASSFGGHYEQYFGPGTRLTVT.

This chain uses TRBV12-3 or TRBV12-4 with TRBJ1-2, with D possibly TRBD1 on 5 matching bases. The V end was cut by 5 bases, the J end by 6 bases, with 16 bases between. CDR3 size: 14 residues. CDR3 nucleotide sequence: TGTGCCAGCAGTCTTGGACACCTGAGTGATGGCTACACCTTC. It is translated as CASSLGHLSDGYTF.

Only a few counts were recorded for this clonotype. This chain connects TRBV6-6 to TRBJ2-7; weak D call: TRBD1 (6 bases). Trimming shortened V by 6 bases and J by 6 bases, and 15 bases separated the two germline ends. Germline V gives CDR1 MNHNY, CDR2 SVGAGI (reference sequence). The CDR3 length is 13 residues. The CDR3 protein is CASSPDRIREQYF. In DNA form, the CDR3 reads TGTGCCAGCAGCCCCGACAGGATCCGCGAGCAGTACTTC.

There are many counts of this clonotype. The rearrangement uses TRBV29-1 and TRBJ2-3; D gene ambiguous. V was pared by 1 base and J by 0 bases, with 8 bases between. This CDR3 comprises 14 residues. CDR1 and CDR2 (germline): SQVTM, ANQGSEA. Written as DNA, the CDR3 is TGCAGCGTTGAAGTAGAGTTTAGCACAGATACGCAGTATTTT. This sequence encodes CSVEVEFSTDTQYF.

This clonotype was detected only a few times. The chain combines TRBV7-3 with TRBJ1-1; D may be TRBD1 (5 bases). With 2 bases removed from V and 3 bases from J, the gap between germline ends came to 10 bases. The CDR3 runs to 14 residues. The V gene's germline CDR1 is SGHTA and CDR2 FQGTGA. The CDR3 loop is CASSLFFRDTEAFF. The CDR3 nucleotides read TGTGCCAGCAGCTTATTTTTCAGGGACACTGAAGCTTTCTTT.

The V call is TRBV2, the J call TRBJ1-1; no firm D call. The germline CDR1 and CDR2 sequences are SNHLY and FYNNEI. The V gene lost 0 bases and the J gene lost 6 bases, with 11 bases spanning the gap. The CDR3 spans 14 residues. The CDR3 region is CASSEALQEAEAFF. The CDR3 nucleotides read TGTGCCAGCAGTGAAGCGCTTCAGGAGGCTGAAGCTTTCTTT.

This clonotype was seen at least ten times. This chain joins TRBV29-1 and TRBJ2-1; TRBD2 matches 8 bases. Germline CDR1 is SQVTM and CDR2 is ANQGSEA. Losses at the gene ends were 3 bases for V and 6 bases for J; bases not matched to a gene: 13. The CDR3 spans 16 residues. Written as DNA, the CDR3 is TGCAGCGTTGAGTGCGGACGGGGACTAGAATGCAATGAGCAGTTCTTC. This translates into CSVECGRGLECNEQFF.

This clonotype has at least ten counts. The chain couples TRBV29-1 to TRBJ1-1, with no clear D. The CDR3 extends over 12 amino acids. Trimming removed 3 bases at V and 7 bases at J, with 12 bases between. CDR1 and CDR2 (germline): SQVTM, ANQGSEA. The CDR3 protein is CSVDSGRDEAFF. Here the CDR3 DNA reads TGCAGCGTTGACTCAGGCCGGGATGAAGCTTTCTTT.

Many counts were recorded for this clonotype. V gene TRBV27 combines with J gene TRBJ1-1; D gene unclear. The CDR3 runs 11 residues. V lost 4 bases to trimming and J lost 6 bases, with 6 bases between them. The germline V gene has CDR1 MNHEY and CDR2 SMNVEV (reference sequence). CDR3 residues: CASSSEAEAFF. In nucleotides, the CDR3 is TGTGCCAGCAGTTCCGAGGCTGAAGCTTTCTTT.

This chain uses TRBV3-1 with TRBJ2-3; D gene uncertain. The CDR3 runs 14 residues. V lost 4 bases to trimming and J lost 0 bases, with 8 bases between them. From germline, CDR1 is LGHDT and CDR2 YNNKEL (reference sequence). In nucleotides, the CDR3 is TGTGCCAGCAGCCTTGGAGCTAGCACAGATACGCAGTATTTT. As protein: CASSLGASTDTQYF.